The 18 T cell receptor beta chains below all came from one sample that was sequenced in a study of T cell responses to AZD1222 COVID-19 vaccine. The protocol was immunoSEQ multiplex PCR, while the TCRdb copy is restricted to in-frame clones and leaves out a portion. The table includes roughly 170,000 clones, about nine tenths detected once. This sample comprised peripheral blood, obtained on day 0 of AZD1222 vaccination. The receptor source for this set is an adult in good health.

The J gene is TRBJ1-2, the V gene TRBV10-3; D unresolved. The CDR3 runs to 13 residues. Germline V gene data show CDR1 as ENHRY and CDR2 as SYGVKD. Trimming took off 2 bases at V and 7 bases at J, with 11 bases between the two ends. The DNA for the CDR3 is TGTGCCATCAGTGAGACGGACTATTCTGGCTACACCTTC. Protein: CAISETDYSGYTF.

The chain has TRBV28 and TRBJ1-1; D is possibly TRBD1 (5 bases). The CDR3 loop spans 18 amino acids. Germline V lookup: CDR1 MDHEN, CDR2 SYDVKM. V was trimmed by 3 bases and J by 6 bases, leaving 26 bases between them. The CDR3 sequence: CASSFLSDRATVDPEAFF. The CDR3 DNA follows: TGTGCCAGCAGTTTTCTCTCCGATCGAGCGACAGTGGATCCTGAAGCTTTCTTT.

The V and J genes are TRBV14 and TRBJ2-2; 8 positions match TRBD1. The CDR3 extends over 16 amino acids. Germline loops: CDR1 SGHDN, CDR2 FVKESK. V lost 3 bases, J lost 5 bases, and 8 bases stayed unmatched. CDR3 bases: TGTGCCAGCAGCCATATGACAGGGGTTTATACCGGGGAGCTGTTTTTT. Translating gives CASSHMTGVYTGELFF. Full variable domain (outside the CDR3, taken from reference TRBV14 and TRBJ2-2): EAGVTQFPSHSVIEKGQTVTLRCDPISGHDNLYWYRRVMGKEIKFLLHFVKESKQDESGMPNNRFLAERTGGTYSTLKVQPAELEDSGVYFCASSHMTGVYTGELFFGEGSRLTVL.

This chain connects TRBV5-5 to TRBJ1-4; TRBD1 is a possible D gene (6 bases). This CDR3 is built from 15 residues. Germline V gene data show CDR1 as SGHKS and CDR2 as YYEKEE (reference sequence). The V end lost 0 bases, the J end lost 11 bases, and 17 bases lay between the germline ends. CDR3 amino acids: CASSLAQGHRAKLFF. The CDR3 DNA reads TGTGCCAGCAGCTTGGCCCAGGGACACCGAGCGAAACTGTTTTTT.

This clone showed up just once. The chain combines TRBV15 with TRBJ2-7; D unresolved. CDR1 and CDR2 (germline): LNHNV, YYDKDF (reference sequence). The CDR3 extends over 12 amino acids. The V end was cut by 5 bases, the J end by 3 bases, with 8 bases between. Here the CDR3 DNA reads TGTGCCACCAGCCTCGGGTACTACGAGCAGTACTTC. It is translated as CATSLGYYEQYF.

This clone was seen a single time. This chain's CDR3 is CASSQVVENTEAFF. In DNA form, the CDR3 reads TGTGCCAGCAGCCAAGTGGTAGAGAACACTGAAGCTTTCTTT. The chain uses TRBV3-1 (or the pseudogene TRBV3-2) and TRBJ1-1; D uncertain. The CDR3 loop spans 14 amino acids. V shed 1 base and J shed 1 base, with 7 bases lying between them. Germline V gene sequence: CDR1 LGHDT, CDR2 YNNKEL (reference sequence).

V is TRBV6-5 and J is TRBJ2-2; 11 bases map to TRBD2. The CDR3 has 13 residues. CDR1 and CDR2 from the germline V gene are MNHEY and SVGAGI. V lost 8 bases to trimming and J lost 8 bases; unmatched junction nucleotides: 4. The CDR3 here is CASLLAGVGELFF. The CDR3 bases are TGTGCCAGCTTACTAGCGGGAGTAGGGGAGCTGTTTTTT.

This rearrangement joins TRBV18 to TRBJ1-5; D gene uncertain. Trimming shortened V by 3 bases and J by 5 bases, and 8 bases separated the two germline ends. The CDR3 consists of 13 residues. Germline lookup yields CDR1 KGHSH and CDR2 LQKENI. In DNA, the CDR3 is TGTGCCAGCTCACCCCGGGAGGATCAGCCCCAGCATTTT. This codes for CASSPREDQPQHF.

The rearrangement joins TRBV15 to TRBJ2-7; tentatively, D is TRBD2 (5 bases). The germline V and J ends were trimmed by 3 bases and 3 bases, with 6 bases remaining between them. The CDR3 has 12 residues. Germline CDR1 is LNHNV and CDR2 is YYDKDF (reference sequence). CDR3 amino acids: CATSSDYYEQYF. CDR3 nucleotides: TGTGCCACCAGCAGTGACTACTACGAGCAGTACTTC. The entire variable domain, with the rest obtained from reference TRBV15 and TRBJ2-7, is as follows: DAMVIQNPRYQVTQFGKPVTLSCSQTLNHNVMYWYQQKSSQAPKLLFHYYDKDFNNEADTPDNFQSRRPNTSFCFLDIRSPGLGDTAMYLCATSSDYYEQYFGPGTRLTVT.

The CDR3 spells CASSQDYRELAYNEQFF. The CDR3, as DNA: TGCGCCAGCAGCCAAGATTACCGGGAGTTGGCCTACAATGAGCAGTTCTTC. This chain links TRBV4-3 with TRBJ2-1; maybe TRBD2 (6 bases). Trimming removed 0 bases at V and 2 bases at J, with 14 bases between. Looked up from germline, CDR1 is LGHNA and CDR2 is YSLEER. The CDR3 has 17 amino acids.

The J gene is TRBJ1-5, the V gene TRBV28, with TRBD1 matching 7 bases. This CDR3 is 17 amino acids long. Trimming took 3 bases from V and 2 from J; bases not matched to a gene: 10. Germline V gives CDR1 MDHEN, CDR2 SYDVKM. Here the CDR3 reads CASSFSRNRGGNQPQHF. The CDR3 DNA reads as TGTGCCAGCAGTTTTTCTCGGAACAGGGGAGGCAATCAGCCCCAGCATTTT.

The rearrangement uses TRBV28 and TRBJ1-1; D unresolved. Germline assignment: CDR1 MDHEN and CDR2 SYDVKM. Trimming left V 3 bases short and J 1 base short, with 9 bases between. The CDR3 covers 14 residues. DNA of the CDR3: TGTGCCAGCAGTTTCCACCGGGAGAACACTGAAGCTTTCTTT. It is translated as CASSFHRENTEAFF.

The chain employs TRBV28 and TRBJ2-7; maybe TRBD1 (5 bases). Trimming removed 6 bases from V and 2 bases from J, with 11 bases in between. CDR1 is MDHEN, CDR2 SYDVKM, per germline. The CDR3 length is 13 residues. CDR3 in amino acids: CASSREVPYEQYF. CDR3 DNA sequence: TGTGCCAGCAGCAGGGAAGTACCCTACGAGCAGTACTTC.

The CDR3, as DNA: TGTGCCAGCAGGCTGACTAGCGGAGCCTACGAGCAGTACTTC. Translating it yields CASRLTSGAYEQYF. This chain connects TRBV28 to TRBJ2-7, with 9 bases aligning to TRBD2. V shed 6 bases, J shed 2 bases, and the junction held 5 bases outside the gene matches. The CDR3 is 14 residues long. CDR1 is MDHEN, CDR2 SYDVKM, per germline.

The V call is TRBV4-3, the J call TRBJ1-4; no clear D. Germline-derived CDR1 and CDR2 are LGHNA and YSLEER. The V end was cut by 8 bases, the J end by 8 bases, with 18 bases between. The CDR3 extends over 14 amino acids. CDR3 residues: CASGSRGMLEKLFF. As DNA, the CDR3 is TGCGCCAGCGGAAGCCGGGGAATGTTGGAAAAACTGTTTTTT.

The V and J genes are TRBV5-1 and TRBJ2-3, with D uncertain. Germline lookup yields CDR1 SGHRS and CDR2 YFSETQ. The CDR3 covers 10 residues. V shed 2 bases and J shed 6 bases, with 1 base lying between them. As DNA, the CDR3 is TGCGCCAGCAGCTTCGATACGCAGTATTTT. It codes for CASSFDTQYF.

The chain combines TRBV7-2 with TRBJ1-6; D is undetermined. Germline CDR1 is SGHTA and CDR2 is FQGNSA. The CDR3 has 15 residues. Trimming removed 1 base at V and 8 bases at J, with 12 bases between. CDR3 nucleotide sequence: TGTGCCAGCAGCTTAGTTCCACTTAGCGATTCACCCCTCCACTTT. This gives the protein CASSLVPLSDSPLHF.

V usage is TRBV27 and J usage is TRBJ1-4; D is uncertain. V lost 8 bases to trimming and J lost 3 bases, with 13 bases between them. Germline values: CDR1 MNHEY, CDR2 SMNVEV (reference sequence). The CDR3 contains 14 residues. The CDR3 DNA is TGTGCCAGCGCAACAAGGGCGGCTAATGAAAAACTGTTTTTT. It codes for CASATRAANEKLFF.